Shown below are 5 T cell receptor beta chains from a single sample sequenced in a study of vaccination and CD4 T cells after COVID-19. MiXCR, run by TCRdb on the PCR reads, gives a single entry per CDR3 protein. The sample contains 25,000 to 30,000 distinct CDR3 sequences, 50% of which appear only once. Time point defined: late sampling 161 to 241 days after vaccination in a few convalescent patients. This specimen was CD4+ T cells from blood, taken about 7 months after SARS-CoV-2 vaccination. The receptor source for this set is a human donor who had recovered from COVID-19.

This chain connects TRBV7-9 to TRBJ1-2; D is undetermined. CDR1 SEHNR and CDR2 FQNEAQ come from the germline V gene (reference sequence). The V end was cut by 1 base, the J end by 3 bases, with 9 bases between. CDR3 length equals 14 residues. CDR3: CASSLDGLDYGYTF. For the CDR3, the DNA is TGTGCCAGCAGCTTAGATGGCCTCGACTATGGCTACACCTTC.

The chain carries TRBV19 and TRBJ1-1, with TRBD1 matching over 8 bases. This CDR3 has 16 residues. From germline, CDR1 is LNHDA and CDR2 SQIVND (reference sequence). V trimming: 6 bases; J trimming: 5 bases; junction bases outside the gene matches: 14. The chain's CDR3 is CASSLVPQGVWTEAFF. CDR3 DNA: TGTGCCAGTAGCCTTGTCCCACAGGGGGTGTGGACTGAAGCTTTCTTT.

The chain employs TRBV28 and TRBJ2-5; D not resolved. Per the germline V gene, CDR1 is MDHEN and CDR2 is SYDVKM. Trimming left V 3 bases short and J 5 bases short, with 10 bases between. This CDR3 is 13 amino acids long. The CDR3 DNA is TGTGCCAGCAGTTTTGGTGTTGTGGAGACCCAGTACTTC. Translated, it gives CASSFGVVETQYF.

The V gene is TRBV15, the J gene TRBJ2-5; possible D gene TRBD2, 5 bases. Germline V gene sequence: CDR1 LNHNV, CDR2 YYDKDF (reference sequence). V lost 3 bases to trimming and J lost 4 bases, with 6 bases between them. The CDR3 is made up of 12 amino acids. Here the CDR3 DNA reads TGTGCCACCAGCAGGGCGGGAGAGACCCAGTACTTC. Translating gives CATSRAGETQYF. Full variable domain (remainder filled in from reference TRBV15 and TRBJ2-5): DAMVIQNPRYQVTQFGKPVTLSCSQTLNHNVMYWYQQKSSQAPKLLFHYYDKDFNNEADTPDNFQSRRPNTSFCFLDIRSPGLGDTAMYLCATSRAGETQYFGPGTRLLVL.

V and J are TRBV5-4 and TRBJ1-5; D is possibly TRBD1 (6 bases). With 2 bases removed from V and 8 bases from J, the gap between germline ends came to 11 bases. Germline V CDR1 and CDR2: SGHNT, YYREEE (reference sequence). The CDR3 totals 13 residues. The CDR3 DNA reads TGTGCCAGCAGCTTACAGGGCCAAAAGCCCCAGCATTTT. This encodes CASSLQGQKPQHF.